What follows describes a single TCR beta chain. These data come from a study of blood T cell repertoires in COVID-19. The overall study: There were acute and convalescent COVID-19 samples, and they came from the United States, Italy and Spain.

Sequencing was performed with immunoSEQ multiplex PCR; in TCRdb, only in-frame clones are kept and a portion is missing. The sample lists 430,000 or so clones, roughly 90% occurring once. Individuals drawn from around 25 US areas were about 18 to 95 years old. Germline V lookup: CDR1 KGHSH, CDR2 LQKENI. Unmatched junction bases numbered 12, after V lost 0 bases and J lost 5 bases. The CDR3 extends over 17 amino acids. The clonotype was recovered from a woman in her thirties or forties who had recovered from COVID-19. The chain joins TRBV18 to TRBJ1-1, with 7 bases lining up with TRBD1. Sequenced: PBMCs or T cells enriched from blood (not recorded which). This CDR3 is CASSPPGQMYRGTEAFF. In DNA, the CDR3 is TGTGCCAGCTCACCACCCGGACAGATGTACAGGGGAACTGAAGCTTTCTTT.